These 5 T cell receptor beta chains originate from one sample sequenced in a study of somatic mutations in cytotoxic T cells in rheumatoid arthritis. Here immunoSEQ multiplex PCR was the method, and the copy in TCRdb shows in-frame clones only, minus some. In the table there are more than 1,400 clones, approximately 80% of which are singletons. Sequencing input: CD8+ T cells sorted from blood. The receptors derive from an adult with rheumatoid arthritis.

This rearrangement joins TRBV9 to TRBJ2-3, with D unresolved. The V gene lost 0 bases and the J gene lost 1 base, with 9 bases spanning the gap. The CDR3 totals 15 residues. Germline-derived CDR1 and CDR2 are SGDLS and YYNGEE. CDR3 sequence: CASSVDGRRTDTQYF. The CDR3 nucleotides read TGTGCCAGCAGCGTAGACGGCAGACGCACAGATACGCAGTATTTT.

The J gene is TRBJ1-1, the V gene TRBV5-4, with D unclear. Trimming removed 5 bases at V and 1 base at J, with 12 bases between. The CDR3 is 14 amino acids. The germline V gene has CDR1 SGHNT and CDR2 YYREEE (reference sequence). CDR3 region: CASSAWAPNTEAFF. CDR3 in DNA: TGTGCCAGCAGTGCGTGGGCGCCGAACACTGAAGCTTTCTTT.

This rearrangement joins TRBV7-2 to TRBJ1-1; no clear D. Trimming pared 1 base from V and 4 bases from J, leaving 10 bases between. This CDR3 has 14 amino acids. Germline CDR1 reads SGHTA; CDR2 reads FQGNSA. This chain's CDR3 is CASSLEWVGTEAFF. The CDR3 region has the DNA TGTGCCAGCAGCTTAGAATGGGTAGGCACTGAAGCTTTCTTT.

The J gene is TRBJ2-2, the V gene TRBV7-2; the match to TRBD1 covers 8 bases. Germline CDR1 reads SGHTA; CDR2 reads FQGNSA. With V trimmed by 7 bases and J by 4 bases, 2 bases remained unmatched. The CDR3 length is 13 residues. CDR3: CASNRGFTGELFF. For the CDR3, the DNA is TGTGCCAGCAACAGGGGGTTCACCGGGGAGCTGTTTTTT.

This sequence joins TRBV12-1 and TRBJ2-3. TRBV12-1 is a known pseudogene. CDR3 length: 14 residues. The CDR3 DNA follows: TGTGCCAGCAGCCCCTGGGATAGCACAGATACGCAGTATTTT. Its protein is CASSPWDSTDTQYF.